The TCR beta chain under discussion was sequenced for a study of cytomegalovirus exposure and HLA in healthy donors. Separate from the approximately 730-subject first cohort, the approximately 120-subject validation cohort was the one that the donors belonged to. The CDR3 runs to 15 residues. Germline lookup yields CDR1 SEHNR and CDR2 FQNEAQ (reference sequence). The V gene lost 4 bases and the J gene lost 7 bases, with 14 bases spanning the gap. Profiling relied on immunoSEQ multiplex PCR, and the TCRdb table lists in-frame clones only, not all of them. Among over 150,000 clones listed, about four fifths were seen once.

Sequenced sample: PBMCs. The sequence was obtained from a woman younger than 30 in good health and CMV-seropositive. The gene calls are TRBV7-9 and TRBJ1-6; weak D call: TRBD1 (6 bases). CDR3 in amino acids: CASSSHRDNNSPLHF. As DNA, the CDR3 is TGTGCCAGCAGCTCACACCGGGACAACAATTCACCCCTCCACTTT.